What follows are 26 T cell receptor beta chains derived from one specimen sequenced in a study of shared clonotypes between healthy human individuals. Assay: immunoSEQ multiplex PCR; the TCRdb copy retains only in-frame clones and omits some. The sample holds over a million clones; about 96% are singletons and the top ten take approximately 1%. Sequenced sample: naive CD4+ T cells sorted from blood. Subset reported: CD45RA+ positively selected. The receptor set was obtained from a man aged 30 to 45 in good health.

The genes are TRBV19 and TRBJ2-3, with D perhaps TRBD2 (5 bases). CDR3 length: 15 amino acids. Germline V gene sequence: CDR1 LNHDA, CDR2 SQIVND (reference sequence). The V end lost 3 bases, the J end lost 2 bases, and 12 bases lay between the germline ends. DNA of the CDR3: TGTGCCAGTAGTATTGGAGGACTCCCCACAGATACGCAGTATTTT. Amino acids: CASSIGGLPTDTQYF.

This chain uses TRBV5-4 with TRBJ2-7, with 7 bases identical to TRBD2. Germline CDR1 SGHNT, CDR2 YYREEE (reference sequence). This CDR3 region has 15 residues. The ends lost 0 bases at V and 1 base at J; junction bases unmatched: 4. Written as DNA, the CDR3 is TGTGCCAGCAGCTTGGCGGGAGGTGAGTCCTACGAGCAGTACTTC. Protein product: CASSLAGGESYEQYF.

Written as DNA, the CDR3 is TGTGCCAGCAGCTTGACCGGCTCGGAGGTTCAGCCCCAGCATTTT. It yields the protein CASSLTGSEVQPQHF. The chain couples TRBV7-2 to TRBJ1-5; D is undetermined. The CDR3 has 15 amino acids. V lost 3 bases to trimming and J lost 6 bases, with 15 bases between them. Germline CDR1 is SGHTA and CDR2 is FQGNSA.

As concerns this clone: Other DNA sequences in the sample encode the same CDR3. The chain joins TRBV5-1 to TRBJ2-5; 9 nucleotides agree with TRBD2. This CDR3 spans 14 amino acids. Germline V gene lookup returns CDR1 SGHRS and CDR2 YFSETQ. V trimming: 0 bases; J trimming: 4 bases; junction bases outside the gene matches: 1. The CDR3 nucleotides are TGCGCCAGCAGCTTGGAACTAGCGGGAGAGACCCAGTACTTC. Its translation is CASSLELAGETQYF. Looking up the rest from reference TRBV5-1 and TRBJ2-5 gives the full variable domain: KAGVTQTPRYLIKTRGQQVTLSCSPISGHRSVSWYQQTPGQGLQFLFEYFSETQRNKGNFPGRFSGRQFSNSRSEMNVSTLELGDSALYLCASSLELAGETQYFGPGTRLLVL.

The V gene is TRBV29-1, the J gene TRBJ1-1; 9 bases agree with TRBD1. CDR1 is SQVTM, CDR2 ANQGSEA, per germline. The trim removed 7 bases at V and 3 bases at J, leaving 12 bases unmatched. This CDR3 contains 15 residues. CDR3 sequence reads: CSAAPGQGMYTEAFF. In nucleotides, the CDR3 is TGCAGCGCCGCCCCGGGACAGGGTATGTACACTGAAGCTTTCTTT. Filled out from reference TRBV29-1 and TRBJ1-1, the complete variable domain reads SAVISQKPSRDICQRGTSLTIQCQVDSQVTMMFWYRQQPGQSLTLIATANQGSEATYESGFVIDKFPISRPNLTFSTLTVSNMSPEDSSIYLCSAAPGQGMYTEAFFGQGTRLTVV.

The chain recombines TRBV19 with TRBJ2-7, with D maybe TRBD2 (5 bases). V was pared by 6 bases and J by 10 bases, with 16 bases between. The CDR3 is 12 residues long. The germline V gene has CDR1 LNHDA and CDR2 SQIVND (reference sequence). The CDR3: CASRRRSGIQYF. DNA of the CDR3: TGTGCCAGTAGAAGACGCTCCGGGATCCAGTACTTC.

The CDR3 loop reads CASSLFPGDGYEKLFF. CDR3 in DNA: TGTGCCAGCAGCCTTTTCCCAGGGGATGGGTATGAAAAACTGTTTTTT. The V call is TRBV7-9, the J call TRBJ1-4, with a weak D call TRBD1 (6 bases). V lost 5 bases to trimming and J lost 6 bases, with 19 bases between them. Germline CDR1 reads SEHNR; CDR2 reads FQNEAQ (reference sequence). The CDR3 has 16 residues.

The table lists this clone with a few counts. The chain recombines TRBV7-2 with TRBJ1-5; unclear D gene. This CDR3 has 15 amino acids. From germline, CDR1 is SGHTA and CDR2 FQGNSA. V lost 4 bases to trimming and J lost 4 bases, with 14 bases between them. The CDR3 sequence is CASSWSGGPNQPQHF. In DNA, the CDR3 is TGTGCCAGCAGCTGGTCGGGAGGCCCTAATCAGCCCCAGCATTTT.

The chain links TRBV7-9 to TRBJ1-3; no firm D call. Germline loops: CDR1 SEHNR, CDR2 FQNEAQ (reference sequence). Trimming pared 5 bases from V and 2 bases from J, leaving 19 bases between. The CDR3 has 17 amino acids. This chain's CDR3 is CASSPLKAGSTGNTIYF. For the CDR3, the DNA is TGTGCCAGCAGCCCCCTAAAGGCGGGGTCAACTGGAAACACCATATATTTT.

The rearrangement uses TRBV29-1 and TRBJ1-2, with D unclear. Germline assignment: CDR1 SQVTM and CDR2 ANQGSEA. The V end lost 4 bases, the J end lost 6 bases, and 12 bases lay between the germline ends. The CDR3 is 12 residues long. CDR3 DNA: TGCAGCGTTGGTACAGAAAGAAATGGCTACACCTTC. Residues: CSVGTERNGYTF.

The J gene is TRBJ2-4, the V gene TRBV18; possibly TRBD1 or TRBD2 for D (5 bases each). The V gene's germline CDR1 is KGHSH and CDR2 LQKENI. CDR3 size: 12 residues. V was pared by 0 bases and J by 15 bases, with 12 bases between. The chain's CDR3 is CASSPPGRVRYF. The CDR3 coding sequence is TGTGCCAGCTCACCACCGGGACGAGTAAGGTACTTC.

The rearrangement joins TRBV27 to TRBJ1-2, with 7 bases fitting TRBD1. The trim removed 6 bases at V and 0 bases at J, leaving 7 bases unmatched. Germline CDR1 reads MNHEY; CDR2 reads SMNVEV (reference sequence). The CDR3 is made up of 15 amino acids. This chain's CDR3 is CASRKTGEANYGYTF. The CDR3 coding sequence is TGTGCCAGCAGGAAAACAGGGGAGGCTAACTATGGCTACACCTTC.

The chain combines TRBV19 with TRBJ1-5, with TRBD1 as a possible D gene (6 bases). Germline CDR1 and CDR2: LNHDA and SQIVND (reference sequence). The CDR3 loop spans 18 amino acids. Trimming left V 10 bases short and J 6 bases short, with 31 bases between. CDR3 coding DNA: TGTGCCACGAGTTACCGTACAGGGAGGTTGTATGCGGGTCAGCCCCAGCATTTT. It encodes CATSYRTGRLYAGQPQHF.

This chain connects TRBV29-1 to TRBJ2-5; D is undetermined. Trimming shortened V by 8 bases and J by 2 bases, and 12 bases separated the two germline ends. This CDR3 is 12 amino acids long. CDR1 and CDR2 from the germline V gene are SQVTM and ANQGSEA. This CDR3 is CSLMDGQETQYF. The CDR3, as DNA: TGCAGCCTGATGGACGGACAAGAGACCCAGTACTTC.

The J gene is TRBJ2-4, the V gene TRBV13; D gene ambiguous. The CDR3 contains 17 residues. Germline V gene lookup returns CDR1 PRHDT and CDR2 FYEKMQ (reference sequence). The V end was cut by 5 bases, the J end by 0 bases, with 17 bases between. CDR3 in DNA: TGTGCCAGCAGCCCGCTTCCAGCGCAGCTAGCCAAAAACATTCAGTACTTC. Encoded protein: CASSPLPAQLAKNIQYF. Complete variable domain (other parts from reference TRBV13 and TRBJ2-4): AAGVIQSPRHLIKEKRETATLKCYPIPRHDTVYWYQQGPGQDPQFLISFYEKMQSDKGSIPDRFSAQQFSDYHSELNMSSLELGDSALYFCASSPLPAQLAKNIQYFGAGTRLSVL.

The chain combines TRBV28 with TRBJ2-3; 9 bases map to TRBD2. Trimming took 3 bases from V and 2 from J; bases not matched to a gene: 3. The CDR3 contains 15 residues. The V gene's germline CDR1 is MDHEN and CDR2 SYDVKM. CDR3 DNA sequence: TGTGCCAGCAGTTTGACTAGCGGAACCACAGATACGCAGTATTTT. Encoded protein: CASSLTSGTTDTQYF.

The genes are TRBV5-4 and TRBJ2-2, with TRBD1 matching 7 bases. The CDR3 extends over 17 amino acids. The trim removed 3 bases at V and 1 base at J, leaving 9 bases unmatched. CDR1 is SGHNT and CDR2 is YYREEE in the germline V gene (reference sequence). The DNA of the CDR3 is TGTGCCAGCAGCTGGAAAAGGGACAGCCTGAACACCGGGGAGCTGTTTTTT. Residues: CASSWKRDSLNTGELFF.

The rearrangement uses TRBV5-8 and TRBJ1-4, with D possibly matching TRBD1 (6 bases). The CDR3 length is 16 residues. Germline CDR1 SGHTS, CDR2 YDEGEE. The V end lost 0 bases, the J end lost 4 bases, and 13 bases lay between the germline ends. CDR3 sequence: CASSLAIGGHNEKLFF. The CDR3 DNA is TGTGCCAGCAGCTTGGCAATCGGGGGCCATAATGAAAAACTGTTTTTT. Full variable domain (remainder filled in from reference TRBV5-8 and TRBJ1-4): EAGVTQSPTHLIKTRGQQATLRCSPISGHTSVYWYQQALGLGLQFLLWYDEGEERNRGNFPPRFSGRQFPNYSSELNVNALELEDSALYLCASSLAIGGHNEKLFFGSGTQLSVL.

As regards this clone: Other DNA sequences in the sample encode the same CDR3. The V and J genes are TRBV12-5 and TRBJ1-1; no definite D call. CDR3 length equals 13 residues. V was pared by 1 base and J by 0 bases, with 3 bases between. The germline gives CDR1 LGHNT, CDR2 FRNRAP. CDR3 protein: CASGLEVNTEAFF. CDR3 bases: TGTGCTAGTGGTTTGGAGGTGAACACTGAAGCTTTCTTT.

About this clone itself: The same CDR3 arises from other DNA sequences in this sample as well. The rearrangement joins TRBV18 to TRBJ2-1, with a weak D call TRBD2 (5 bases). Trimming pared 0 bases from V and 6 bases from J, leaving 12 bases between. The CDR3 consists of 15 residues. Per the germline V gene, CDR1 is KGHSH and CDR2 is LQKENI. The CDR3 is CASSPPSGGLNEQFF. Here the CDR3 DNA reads TGTGCCAGCTCACCACCATCTGGCGGGCTCAATGAGCAGTTCTTC.

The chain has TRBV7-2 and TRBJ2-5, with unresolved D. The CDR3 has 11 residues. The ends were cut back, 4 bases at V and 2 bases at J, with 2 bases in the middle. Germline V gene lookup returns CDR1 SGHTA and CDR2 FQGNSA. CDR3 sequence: CASSWQETQYF. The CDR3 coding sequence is TGTGCCAGCAGCTGGCAAGAGACCCAGTACTTC.

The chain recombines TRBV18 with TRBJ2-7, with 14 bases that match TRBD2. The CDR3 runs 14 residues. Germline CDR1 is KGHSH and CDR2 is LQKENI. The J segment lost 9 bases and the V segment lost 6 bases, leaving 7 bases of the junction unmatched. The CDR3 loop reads CASSSGLAGERQYF. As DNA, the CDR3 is TGTGCCAGCTCTTCGGGACTAGCGGGAGAAAGGCAGTACTTC.

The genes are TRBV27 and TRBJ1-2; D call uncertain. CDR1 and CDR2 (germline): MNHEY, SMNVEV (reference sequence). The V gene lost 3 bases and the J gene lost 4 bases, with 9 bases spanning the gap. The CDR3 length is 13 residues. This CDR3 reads CASSFAHSYGYTF. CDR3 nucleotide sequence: TGTGCCAGCAGTTTTGCACACAGCTATGGCTACACCTTC.

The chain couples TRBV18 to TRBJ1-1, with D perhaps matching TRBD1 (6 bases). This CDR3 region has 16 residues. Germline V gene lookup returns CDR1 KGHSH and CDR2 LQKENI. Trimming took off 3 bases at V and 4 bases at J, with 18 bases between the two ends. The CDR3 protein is CASSPLGLGRGTEAFF. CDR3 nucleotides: TGTGCCAGCTCACCCCTCGGGTTGGGCAGGGGCACTGAAGCTTTCTTT. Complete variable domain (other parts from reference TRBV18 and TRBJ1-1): NAGVMQNPRHLVRRRGQEARLRCSPMKGHSHVYWYRQLPEEGLKFMVYLQKENIIDESGMPKERFSAEFPKEGPSILRIQQVVRGDSAAYFCASSPLGLGRGTEAFFGQGTRLTVV.

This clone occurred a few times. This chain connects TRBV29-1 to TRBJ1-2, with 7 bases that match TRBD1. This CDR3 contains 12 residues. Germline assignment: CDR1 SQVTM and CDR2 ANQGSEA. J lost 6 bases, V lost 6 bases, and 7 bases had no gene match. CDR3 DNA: TGCAGCGTGGATACAGGGGCGGATGGCTACACCTTC. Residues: CSVDTGADGYTF.

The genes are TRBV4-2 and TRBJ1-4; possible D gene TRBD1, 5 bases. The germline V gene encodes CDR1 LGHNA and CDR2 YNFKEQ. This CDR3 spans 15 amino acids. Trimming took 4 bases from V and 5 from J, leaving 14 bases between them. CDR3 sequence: CASSPVRGPNEKLFF. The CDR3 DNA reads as TGTGCCAGCAGCCCAGTAAGGGGTCCGAATGAAAAACTGTTTTTT.